The sequence of this TCR beta chain was determined in a study of shared clonotypes between healthy human individuals. Study summary: Aged 18 to 49, the donors were two women and a few men.

Terminally differentiated effector memory CD45RA+ cells were excluded by CCR7 positive selection of CD45RO-negative cells. The run depth of the assay was deep. Libraries were prepared by immunoSEQ multiplex PCR; TCRdb keeps only in-frame clonotypes and omits some of them. The table includes some 2 million clones, roughly 94% detected once. The germline V gene encodes CDR1 SGHNT and CDR2 YYREEE (reference sequence). V was pared by 4 bases and J by 5 bases, with 12 bases of the junction left unmatched. CDR3 size: 16 residues. Sequenced material: naive CD8+ T cells sorted from blood. The V gene is TRBV5-4, the J gene TRBJ1-2, with 9 bases aligning to TRBD1. This receptor was taken from a man aged 18 to 35 in good health. The CDR3 DNA sequence: TGTGCCAGCAGCAATACAGACAGGGGGATATTTTATGGCTACACCTTC. Its protein is CASSNTDRGIFYGYTF.